This note documents a single T cell receptor (beta chain) sequence. Recruited during active infection, patients (from Seattle) were subsequently followed longitudinally. This entry belongs to a study of blood T cell repertoires in COVID-19. Across the study: Both acute and convalescent COVID-19 samples were obtained from the United States, Italy and Spain. PBMCs, B-cell-depleted T cells, or T cells provided the cDNA or gDNA that made up the material.

Original data processing: Nucleated cell counts were estimated from reference gene primer amplification. Clones were read by immunoSEQ multiplex PCR, and TCRdb kept only the in-frame ones, dropping some. For V, J and clone size, that table is used; D and trimming come from the DNA. This sample has just over 350,000 clones, with approximately 86% found just once. The CDR3 has 17 residues. The J segment lost 7 bases and the V segment lost 1 base, leaving 10 bases of the junction unmatched. Germline values: CDR1 SGHKS, CDR2 YYEKEE (reference sequence). Source material: peripheral blood. This chain links TRBV5-5 with TRBJ1-6; TRBD1 agrees at 8 bases. The clonotype was recovered from a woman in her fifties or sixties with COVID-19, enrolled during active disease. The CDR3 sequence: CASSLFRDRYPNSPLHF. The CDR3 DNA is TGTGCCAGCAGCTTGTTTAGGGACAGGTACCCAAATTCACCCCTCCACTTT. Full variable domain (remainder filled in from reference TRBV5-5 and TRBJ1-6): DAGVTQSPTHLIKTRGQQVTLRCSPISGHKSVSWYQQVLGQGPQFIFQYYEKEERGRGNFPDRFSARQFPNYSSELNVNALLLGDSALYLCASSLFRDRYPNSPLHFGNGTRLTVT.